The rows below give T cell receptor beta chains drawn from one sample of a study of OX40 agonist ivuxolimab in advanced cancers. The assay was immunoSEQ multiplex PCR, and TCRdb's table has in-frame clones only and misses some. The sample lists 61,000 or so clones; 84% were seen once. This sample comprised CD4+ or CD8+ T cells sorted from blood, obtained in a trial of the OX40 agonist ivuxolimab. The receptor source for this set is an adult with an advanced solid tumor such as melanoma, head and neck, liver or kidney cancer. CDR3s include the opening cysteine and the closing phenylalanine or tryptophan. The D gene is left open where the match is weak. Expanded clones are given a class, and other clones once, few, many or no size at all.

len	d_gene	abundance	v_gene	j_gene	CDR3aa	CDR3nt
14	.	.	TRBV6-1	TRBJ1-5	CASNTGGRNQPQHF	TGTGCCAGCAATACGGGGGGCCGCAATCAGCCCCAGCATTTT
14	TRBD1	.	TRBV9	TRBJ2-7	CASSVTTGAGEQYF	TGTGCCAGCAGCGTAACCACAGGGGCTGGGGAGCAGTACTTC
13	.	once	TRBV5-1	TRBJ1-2	CASSPGTPRGYTF	TGCGCCAGCAGCCCCGGGACCCCGAGGGGCTACACCTTC
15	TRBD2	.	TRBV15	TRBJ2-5	CATSRPWGGRETQYF	TGTGCCACCAGCAGACCCTGGGGGGGTCGAGAGACCCAGTACTTC
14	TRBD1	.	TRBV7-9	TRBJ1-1	CASSMGQGETEAFF	TGTGCCAGCAGCATGGGACAGGGTGAAACTGAAGCTTTCTTT
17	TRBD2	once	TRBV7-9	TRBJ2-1	CASTGTSGNTPLTEQFF	TGTGCCAGCACCGGGACTAGCGGGAACACCCCCCTGACTGAGCAGTTCTTC
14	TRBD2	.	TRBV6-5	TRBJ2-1	CASSGTSIYNEQFF	TGTGCCAGCTCCGGGACTAGCATCTACAATGAGCAGTTCTTC
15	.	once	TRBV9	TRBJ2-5	CASSVESGPWETQYF	TGTGCCAGCAGCGTAGAGTCGGGGCCTTGGGAGACCCAGTACTTC
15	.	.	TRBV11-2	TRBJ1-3	CASSLDIYSGNTIYF	TGTGCCAGCAGCTTAGACATATACTCTGGAAACACCATATATTTT
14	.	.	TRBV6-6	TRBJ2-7	CASRSRRAPYEQYF	TGTGCCAGCAGATCCCGGCGAGCTCCCTACGAGCAGTACTTC
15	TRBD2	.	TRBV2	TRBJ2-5	CASSGLAGGQETQYF	TGTGCCAGCAGTGGATTAGCGGGGGGGCAAGAGACCCAGTACTTC
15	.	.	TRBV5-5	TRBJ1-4	CASSLSQQDNEKLFF	TGTGCCAGCAGCTTGAGCCAGCAGGATAATGAAAAACTGTTTTTT
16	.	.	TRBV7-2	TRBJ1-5	CASSLAASTSNQPQHF	TGTGCCAGCAGCTTAGCGGCTAGTACAAGTAATCAGCCCCAGCATTTT
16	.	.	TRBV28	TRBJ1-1	CASSLGIQGMNTEAFF	TGTGCCAGCAGTTTGGGGATCCAGGGGATGAACACTGAAGCTTTCTTT
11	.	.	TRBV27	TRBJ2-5	CASTLAETQYF	TGTGCCAGCACCCTTGCGGAGACCCAGTACTTC
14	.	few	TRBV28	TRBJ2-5	CASSFRDRQETQYF	TGTGCCAGCAGTTTCAGAGACAGACAAGAGACCCAGTACTTC
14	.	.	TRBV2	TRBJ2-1	CASSGTPNLNEQFF	TGTGCCAGCAGCGGGACTCCCAACCTCAATGAGCAGTTCTTC
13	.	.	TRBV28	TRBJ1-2	CASSRSGIVGYTF	TGTGCCAGCAGCCGTTCAGGGATTGTTGGCTACACCTTC
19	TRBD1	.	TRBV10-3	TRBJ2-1	CAIRPRTGIGTLPYNEQFF	TGTGCCATCAGACCAAGGACAGGGATCGGGACTTTACCCTACAATGAGCAGTTCTTC
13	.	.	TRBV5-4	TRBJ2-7	CASSFFGTYEQYF	TGTGCCAGCAGCTTCTTTGGGACCTACGAGCAGTACTTC
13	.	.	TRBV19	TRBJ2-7	CASSMLRSGEQYF	TGTGCCAGTAGTATGCTGAGGAGCGGCGAGCAGTACTTC
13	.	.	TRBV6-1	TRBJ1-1	CASQPTPYTEAFF	TGTGCCAGTCAGCCGACCCCTTACACTGAAGCTTTCTTT
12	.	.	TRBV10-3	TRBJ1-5	CAISQGNQPQHF	TGTGCCATCAGCCAGGGCAATCAGCCCCAGCATTTT
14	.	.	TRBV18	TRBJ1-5	CASSTGGGNQPQHF	TGTGCCAGCTCAACCGGGGGGGGGAATCAGCCCCAGCATTTT
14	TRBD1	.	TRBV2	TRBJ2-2	CASSWGQGTGELFF	TGTGCCAGCAGTTGGGGACAGGGGACCGGGGAGCTGTTTTTT
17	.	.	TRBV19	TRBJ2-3	CASSGADGHPSTDTQYF	TGTGCCAGTAGCGGGGCGGATGGACACCCTAGCACAGATACGCAGTATTTT
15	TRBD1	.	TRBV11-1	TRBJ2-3	CASSFTGGSGDTQYF	TGTGCCAGCAGCTTCACAGGGGGCTCCGGAGATACGCAGTATTTT
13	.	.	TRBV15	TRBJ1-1	CATSRRRDTEAFF	TGTGCCACCAGCAGGCGGAGGGATACTGAAGCTTTCTTT
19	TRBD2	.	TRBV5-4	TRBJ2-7	CASSSNGQGSGTSGYEQYF	TGTGCCAGCAGCTCTAACGGGCAGGGCTCCGGGACTAGCGGCTACGAGCAGTACTTC
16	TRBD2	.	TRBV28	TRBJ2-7	CASSFALADLSYEQYF	TGTGCCAGCAGTTTTGCCCTAGCGGATCTCTCCTACGAGCAGTACTTC
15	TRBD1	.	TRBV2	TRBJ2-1	CASSEEGQGVVGQFF	TGTGCCAGCAGTGAAGAGGGCCAGGGGGTCGTTGGGCAGTTCTTC
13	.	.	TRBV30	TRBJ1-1	CAWSGRANTEAFF	TGTGCCTGGAGTGGGAGGGCGAACACTGAAGCTTTCTTT
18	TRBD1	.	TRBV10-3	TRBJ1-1	CAIRTDRGSSSMNTEAFF	TGTGCCATCAGGACCGACAGGGGCTCTTCTTCCATGAACACTGAAGCTTTCTTT
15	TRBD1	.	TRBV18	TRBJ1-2	CASSPRDRNTYGYTF	TGTGCCAGCTCACCGAGGGACAGGAACACTTATGGCTACACCTTC
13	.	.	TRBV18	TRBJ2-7	CASSPSSGYEQYF	TGTGCCAGCTCACCAAGTTCGGGGTACGAGCAGTACTTC
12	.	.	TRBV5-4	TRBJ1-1	CASSPQRGAAFF	TGTGCCAGCAGCCCACAGAGGGGTGCGGCTTTCTTT
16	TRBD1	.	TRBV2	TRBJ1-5	CASSEGTGEVGQPQHF	TGTGCCAGCAGTGAAGGGACAGGGGAGGTGGGGCAGCCCCAGCATTTT
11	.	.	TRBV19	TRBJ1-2	CASDAGYGYTF	TGTGCCAGTGATGCAGGCTATGGCTACACCTTC
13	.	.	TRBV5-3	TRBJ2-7	CARSAVGGNEQYF	TGTGCCAGAAGCGCCGTCGGGGGCAACGAGCAGTACTTC
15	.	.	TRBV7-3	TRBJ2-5	CASSSEGGVGETQYF	TGTGCCAGCAGCTCCGAGGGTGGGGTGGGCGAGACCCAGTACTTC
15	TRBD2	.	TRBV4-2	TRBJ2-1	CASSQAWRGGNEQFF	TGTGCCAGCAGCCAAGCTTGGCGGGGGGGAAATGAGCAGTTCTTC
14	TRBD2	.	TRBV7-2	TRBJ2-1	CASSLLAGRDEQFF	TGTGCCAGCAGCTTGCTAGCGGGGCGGGATGAGCAGTTCTTC
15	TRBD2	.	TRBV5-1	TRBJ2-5	CASSMGLAGGETQYF	TGCGCCAGCAGCATGGGACTAGCGGGGGGAGAGACCCAGTACTTC
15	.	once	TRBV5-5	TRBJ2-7	CASSLGPGNAGEQYF	TGTGCCAGCAGCTTGGGGCCGGGAAATGCGGGCGAGCAGTACTTC
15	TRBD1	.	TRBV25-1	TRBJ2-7	CASRDTGTGVSEQYF	TGTGCCAGCAGGGATACCGGGACAGGGGTCTCCGAGCAGTACTTC
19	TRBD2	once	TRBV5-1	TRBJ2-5	CASSLLAGGISGYQETQYF	TGCGCCAGCAGTTTATTAGCGGGAGGAATCTCTGGGTACCAAGAGACCCAGTACTTC
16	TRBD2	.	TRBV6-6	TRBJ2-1	CASSSPTSSGWNEQFF	TGTGCCAGCAGTTCCCCGACTAGCAGCGGCTGGAATGAGCAGTTCTTC
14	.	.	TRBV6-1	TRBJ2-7	CASSETFEAYEQYF	TGTGCCAGCAGTGAAACTTTTGAGGCCTACGAGCAGTACTTC
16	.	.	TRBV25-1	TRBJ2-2	CASSEYIGGNTGELFF	TGTGCCAGCAGTGAATATATAGGGGGTAACACCGGGGAGCTGTTTTTT